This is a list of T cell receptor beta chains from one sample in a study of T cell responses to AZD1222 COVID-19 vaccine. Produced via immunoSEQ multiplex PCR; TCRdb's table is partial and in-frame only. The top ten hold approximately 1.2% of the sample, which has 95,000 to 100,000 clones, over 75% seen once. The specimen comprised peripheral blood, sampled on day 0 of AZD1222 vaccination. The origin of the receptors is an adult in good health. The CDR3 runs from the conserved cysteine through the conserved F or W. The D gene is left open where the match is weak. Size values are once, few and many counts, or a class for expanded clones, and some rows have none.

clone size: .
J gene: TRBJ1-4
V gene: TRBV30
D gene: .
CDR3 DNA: TGTGCCTGGATACGAGGCGAAAAACTGTTTTTT
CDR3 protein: CAWIRGEKLFF

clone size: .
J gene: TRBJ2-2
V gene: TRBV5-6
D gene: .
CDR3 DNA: TGTGCCAGCAGCTTGTCCGTCGGGAAGCTGTTTTTT
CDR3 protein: CASSLSVGKLFF

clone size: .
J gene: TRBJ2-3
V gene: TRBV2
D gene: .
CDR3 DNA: TGTGCCAGCAGTGTGCTATTAAGCACAGATACGCAGTATTTT
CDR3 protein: CASSVLLSTDTQYF

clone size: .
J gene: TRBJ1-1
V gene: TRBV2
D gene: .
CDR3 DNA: TGTGCCAGCAGTTCCCCATGGGACTCCCCCGGCACTGAAGCTTTCTTT
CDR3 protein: CASSSPWDSPGTEAFF

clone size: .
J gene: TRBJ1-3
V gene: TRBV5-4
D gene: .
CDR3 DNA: TGTGCCAGCAGCTTTTTCGGGGGAAACACCATATATTTT
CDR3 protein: CASSFFGGNTIYF

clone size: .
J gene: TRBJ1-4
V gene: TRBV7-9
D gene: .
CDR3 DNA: TGTGCCAGCAGCGCCTACAGAGCAACTAATGAAAAACTGTTTTTT
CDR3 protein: CASSAYRATNEKLFF

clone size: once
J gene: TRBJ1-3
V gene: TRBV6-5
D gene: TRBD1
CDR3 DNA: TGTGCCACCTCACTGGACAGGGTGGTAGACACCATATATTTT
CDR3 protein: CATSLDRVVDTIYF

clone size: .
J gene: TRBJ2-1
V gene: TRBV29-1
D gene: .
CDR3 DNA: TGCAGCGTTGTGGGGCCGGGTGAGCAGTTCTTC
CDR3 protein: CSVVGPGEQFF

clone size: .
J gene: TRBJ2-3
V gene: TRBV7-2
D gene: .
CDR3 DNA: TGTGCCAGCACCCCGACAGCAAGCACAGATACGCAGTATTTT
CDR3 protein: CASTPTASTDTQYF

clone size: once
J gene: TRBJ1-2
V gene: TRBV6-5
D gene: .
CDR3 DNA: TGTGCCAGCAGTAGCCGCTCTGTTAACTATGGCTACACCTTC
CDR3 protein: CASSSRSVNYGYTF

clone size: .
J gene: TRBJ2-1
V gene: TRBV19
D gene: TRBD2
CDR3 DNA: TGTGCCAGTACCCGTAGCGGGGGGGCCTACAATGAGCAGTTCTTC
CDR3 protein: CASTRSGGAYNEQFF

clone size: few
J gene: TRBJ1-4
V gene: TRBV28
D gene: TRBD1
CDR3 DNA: TGTGCCACCCACAGGGGGGAAGGTGAAAAACTGTTTTTT
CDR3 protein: CATHRGEGEKLFF

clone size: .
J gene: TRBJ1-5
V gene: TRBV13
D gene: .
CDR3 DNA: TGTGCCAGCAGCTTAGGCCGAGATATCCAGCCCCAGCATTTT
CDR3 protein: CASSLGRDIQPQHF

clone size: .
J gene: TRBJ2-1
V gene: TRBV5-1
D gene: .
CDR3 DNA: TGCGCCAGCAGCTTGGAGGATTACAATGAGCAGTTCTTC
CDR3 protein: CASSLEDYNEQFF

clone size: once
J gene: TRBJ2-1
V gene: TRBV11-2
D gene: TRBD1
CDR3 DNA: TGTGCCATCGGACAGGGGGCGGGTGAGCAGTTCTTC
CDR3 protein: CAIGQGAGEQFF

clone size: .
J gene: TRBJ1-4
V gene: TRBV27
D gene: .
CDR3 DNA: TGTGCCAGCAGCCCGGGTCTTGATGAAAAACTGTTTTTT
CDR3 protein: CASSPGLDEKLFF

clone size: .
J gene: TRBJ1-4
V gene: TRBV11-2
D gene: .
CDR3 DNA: TGTGCCAGCAGCTTATTTATCTCCTCGGAAAAACTGTTTTTT
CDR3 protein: CASSLFISSEKLFF

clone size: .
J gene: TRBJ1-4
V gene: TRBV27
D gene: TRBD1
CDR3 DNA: TGTGCCAGCAGTTTTTTCCCTCCTTTACAGGGGGCTCAAGAGGAAAAACTGTTTTTT
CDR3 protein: CASSFFPPLQGAQEEKLFF

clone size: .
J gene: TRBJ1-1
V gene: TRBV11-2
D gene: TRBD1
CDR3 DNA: TGTGCCAGCAGCTTAGTCTGGACAGGTGATGAAGCTTTCTTT
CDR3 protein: CASSLVWTGDEAFF

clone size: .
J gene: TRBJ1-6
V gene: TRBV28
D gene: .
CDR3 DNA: TGTGCCAGCAGTTTGAGGTTTATGAGCTCCTATAATTCACCCCTCCACTTT
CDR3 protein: CASSLRFMSSYNSPLHF

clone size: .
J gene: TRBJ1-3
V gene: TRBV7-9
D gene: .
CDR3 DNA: TGTGCCAGCAGCTTCCACCTCCGCGGGGAGCCTGGAAACACCATATATTTT
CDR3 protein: CASSFHLRGEPGNTIYF

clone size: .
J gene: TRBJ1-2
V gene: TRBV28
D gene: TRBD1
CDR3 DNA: TGTGCCAGCAGTACCTCGGGGACAGGGGACTATGGCTACACCTTC
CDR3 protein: CASSTSGTGDYGYTF

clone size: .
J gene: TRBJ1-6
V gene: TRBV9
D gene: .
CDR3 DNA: TGTGCCAGCAGCGTAGCTCGGAGCTCCTATAATTCACCCCTCCACTTT
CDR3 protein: CASSVARSSYNSPLHF

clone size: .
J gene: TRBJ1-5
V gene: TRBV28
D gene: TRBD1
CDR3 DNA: TGTGCCAGCAGACATAGGCAGGGGGCGTATCAGCCCCAGCATTTT
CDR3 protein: CASRHRQGAYQPQHF

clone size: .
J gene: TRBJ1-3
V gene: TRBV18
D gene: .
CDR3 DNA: TGTGCCAGCTCACCAGTTGGCCAGGGTGTTGGAAACACCATATATTTT
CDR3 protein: CASSPVGQGVGNTIYF

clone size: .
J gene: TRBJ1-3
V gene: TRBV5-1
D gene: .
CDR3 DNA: TGCGCCAGCAGCTTGGCGCAGGACTCTGGAAACACCATATATTTT
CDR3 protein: CASSLAQDSGNTIYF

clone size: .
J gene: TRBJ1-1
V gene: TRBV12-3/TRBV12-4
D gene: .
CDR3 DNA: TGTGCCAGCAGTTTGGGGGGGAACACTGAAGCTTTCTTT
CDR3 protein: CASSLGGNTEAFF

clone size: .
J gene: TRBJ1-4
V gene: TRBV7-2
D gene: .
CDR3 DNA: TGTGCCAGCAGCTTAGGACACAATGAAAAACTGTTTTTT
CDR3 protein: CASSLGHNEKLFF

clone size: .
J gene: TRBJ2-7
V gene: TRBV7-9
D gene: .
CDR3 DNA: TGTGCCAGCAGCTGGGATCTGGACGAGCAGTACTTC
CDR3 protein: CASSWDLDEQYF

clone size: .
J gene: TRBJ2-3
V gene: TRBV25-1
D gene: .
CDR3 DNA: TGTGCCAGCAGTGTAGATGCCAGCCCGCAGTATTTT
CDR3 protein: CASSVDASPQYF

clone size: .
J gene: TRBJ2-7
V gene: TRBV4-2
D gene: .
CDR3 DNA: TGTGCCAGCAGCCAAGGTCCGTACTACGAGCAGTACTTC
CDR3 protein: CASSQGPYYEQYF

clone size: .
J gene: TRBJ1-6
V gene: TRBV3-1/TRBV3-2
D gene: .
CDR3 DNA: TGTGCCAGCAGCCAGATGACAAATTCACCCCTCCACTTT
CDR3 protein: CASSQMTNSPLHF

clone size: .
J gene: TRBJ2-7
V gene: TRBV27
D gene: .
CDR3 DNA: TGTGCCAGCAGTTCCGGATACGAGCAGTACTTC
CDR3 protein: CASSSGYEQYF

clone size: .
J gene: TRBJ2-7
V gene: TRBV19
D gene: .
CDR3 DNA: TGTGCCAGTAGTCCAATTCCGGGATCTTACGAGCAGTACTTC
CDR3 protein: CASSPIPGSYEQYF

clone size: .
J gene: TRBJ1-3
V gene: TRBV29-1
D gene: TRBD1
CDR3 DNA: TGCAGCGTGCAGGGGGGACTAGCTGGAAACACCATATATTTT
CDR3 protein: CSVQGGLAGNTIYF

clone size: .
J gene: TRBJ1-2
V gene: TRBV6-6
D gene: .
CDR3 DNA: TGTGCCAGCAGTTACGGGGCAACGGAAGGCTACACCTTC
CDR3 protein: CASSYGATEGYTF

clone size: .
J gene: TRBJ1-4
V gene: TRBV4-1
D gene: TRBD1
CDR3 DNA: TGCGCCAGCAGCCAAGGGAGGGGACAGGAGAATGAAAAACTGTTTTTT
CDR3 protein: CASSQGRGQENEKLFF

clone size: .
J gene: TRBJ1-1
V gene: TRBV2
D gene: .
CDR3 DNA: TGTGCCAGCAGTCCCTCGGGCAGAACTGAAGCTTTCTTT
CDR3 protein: CASSPSGRTEAFF

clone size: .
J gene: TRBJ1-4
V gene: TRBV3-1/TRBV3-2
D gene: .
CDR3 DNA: TGTGCCAGCAGCCAAGGCTCTAATGAAAAACTGTTTTTT
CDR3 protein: CASSQGSNEKLFF

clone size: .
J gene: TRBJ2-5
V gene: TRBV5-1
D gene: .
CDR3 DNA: TGCGCCAGCAGCTTGGAGCCCCGCGGCACCCAGTACTTC
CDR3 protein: CASSLEPRGTQYF

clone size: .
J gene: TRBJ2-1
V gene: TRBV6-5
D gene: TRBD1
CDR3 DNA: TGTGCCAGCAGGGACCTACAGGGGACCTACAATGAGCAGTTCTTC
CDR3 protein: CASRDLQGTYNEQFF

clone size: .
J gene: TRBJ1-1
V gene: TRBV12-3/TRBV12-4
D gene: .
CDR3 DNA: TGTGCCAGCAACGCCGGGCAAGGAAAAGCTTTCTTT
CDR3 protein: CASNAGQGKAFF

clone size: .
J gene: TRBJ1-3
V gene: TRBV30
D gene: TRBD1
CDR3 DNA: TGTGCCTGGAGTGGTTTTACAGGGGGGTTCTTCTCTGGAAACACCATATATTTT
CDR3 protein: CAWSGFTGGFFSGNTIYF

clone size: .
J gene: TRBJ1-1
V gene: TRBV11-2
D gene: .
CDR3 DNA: TGTGCCAGCAGCTTAGATTTCGGGGACACTGAAGCTTTCTTT
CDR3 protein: CASSLDFGDTEAFF

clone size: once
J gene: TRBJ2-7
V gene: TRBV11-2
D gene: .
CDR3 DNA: TGTGCCAGCCGTTTTGGGGACGGGAGCTCCTACGAGCAGTACTTC
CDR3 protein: CASRFGDGSSYEQYF

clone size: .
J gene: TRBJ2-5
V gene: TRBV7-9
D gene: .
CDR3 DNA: TGTGCCAGCAGCACCCCGGGACAACGGGAGACCCAGTACTTC
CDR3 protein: CASSTPGQRETQYF

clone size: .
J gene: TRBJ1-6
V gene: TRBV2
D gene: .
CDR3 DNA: TGTGCCAGCAGAATCAGTGTGGTCCGCTCACCCCTCCACTTT
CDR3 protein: CASRISVVRSPLHF

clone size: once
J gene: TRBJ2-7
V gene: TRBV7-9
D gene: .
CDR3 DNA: TGTGCCAGCAGCTTCGGAGGGAATGGATACGAGCAGTACTTC
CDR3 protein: CASSFGGNGYEQYF

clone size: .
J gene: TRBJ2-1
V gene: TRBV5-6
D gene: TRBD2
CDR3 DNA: TGTGCCAGCAGCTTGGGGACTAGTCGGTTCTTC
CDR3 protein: CASSLGTSRFF

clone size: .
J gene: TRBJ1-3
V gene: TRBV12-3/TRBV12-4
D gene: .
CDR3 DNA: TGTGCCACCCGAAGGAGTGCTGGAAACACCATATATTTT
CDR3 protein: CATRRSAGNTIYF

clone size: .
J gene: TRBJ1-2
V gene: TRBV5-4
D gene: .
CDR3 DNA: TGTGCCAGCCGTGCCCCCGGGGACCATGGCTACACCTTC
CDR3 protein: CASRAPGDHGYTF

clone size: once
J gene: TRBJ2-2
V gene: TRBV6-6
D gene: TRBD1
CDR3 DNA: TGTGCCAGCAGCCGCACAGGGGTAGGCACCGGGGAGCTGTTTTTT
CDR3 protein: CASSRTGVGTGELFF